This note documents a single TCR beta chain sequence. This record comes from a study of blood T cell repertoires in COVID-19. Per germline, CDR1 SGHTA and CDR2 FQGTGA. The CDR3 totals 17 residues. V was clipped by 2 bases and J by 1 base; unmatched bases: 6. Libraries were prepared by immunoSEQ multiplex PCR; TCRdb keeps only in-frame clonotypes and omits some of them. The profile shows about 240,000 clones, around 86% of them singletons. Sequenced sample: peripheral blood. The gene calls are TRBV7-3 and TRBJ2-5; TRBD2 agrees at 11 bases. The TCR was taken from a woman between 70 and 85 years old with active or convalescent COVID-19. As DNA, the CDR3 is TGTGCCAGCAGCTTAGGCTTTAGCGGGGGGGCCCAAGAGACCCAGTACTTC. Amino acid sequence: CASSLGFSGGAQETQYF. Filled out from reference TRBV7-3 and TRBJ2-5, the complete variable domain reads GAGVSQTPSNKVTEKGKYVELRCDPISGHTALYWYRQSLGQGPEFLIYFQGTGAADDSGLPNDRFFAVRPEGSVSTLKIQRTERGDSAVYLCASSLGFSGGAQETQYFGPGTRLLVL.